Below are 16 T cell receptor beta chains sequenced from a single sample in a study of patients and donors after allogeneic stem cell transplantation (dated by TCRdb to 2018 to 2021). The protocol used for the library was RT-PCR. The listed sequencing device is NextSeq 550. TCRdb redid the processing of the public reads, applying fastp at Q25 and MiXCR, and retained in-frame beta chains. Rows are combined by CDR3 protein, so each entry shows the most common genes and DNA. Here the sample has 920,000 or so distinct CDR3 sequences; under 20% occur a single time. The ten largest clones capture around 6% of the sample. The sequenced material came from blood, either unsorted or a sorted T cell fraction (not recorded which). These receptor sequences come from a human donor who was either an allogeneic HSCT recipient or a stem cell or donor lymphocyte infusion donor (not recorded which). It is not recorded whose cells these are; they may come from a transplant donor.

This clonotype has just a few counts. The rearrangement links TRBV10-2 to TRBJ2-7; 8 bases map to TRBD2. After removal of 1 base from V and 6 bases from J, the junction contained 2 bases not matched to a gene. The germline V gene encodes CDR1 WSHSY and CDR2 SAAADI. This CDR3 has 13 amino acids. The CDR3 region is CASSEYGGAEQYF. In nucleotides, the CDR3 is TGCGCCAGCAGTGAGTACGGGGGGGCCGAGCAGTACTTC.

This clonotype turned up a few times. V and J are TRBV28 and TRBJ1-5; 8 bases match TRBD1. The germline V gene encodes CDR1 MDHEN and CDR2 SYDVKM. V trimming: 6 bases; J trimming: 6 bases; junction bases outside the gene matches: 7. The CDR3 is made up of 14 amino acids. The CDR3 spells CASRGAGGPQPQHF. CDR3 bases: TGTGCCAGCAGGGGGGCAGGGGGCCCTCAGCCCCAGCATTTT.

This clonotype has only a few counts. This chain joins TRBV5-1 and TRBJ2-1; the D gene is possibly TRBD1 (6 bases). With 2 bases removed from V and 13 bases from J, the gap between germline ends came to 16 bases. The CDR3 runs to 13 residues. In germline, CDR1 is SGHRS, CDR2 YFSETQ. The CDR3 region has the DNA TGCGCCAGCAGCTTCCGGGACACCCTACTACAGTTCTTC. It encodes CASSFRDTLLQFF. The variable domain in full, completed from reference TRBV5-1 and TRBJ2-1, reads KAGVTQTPRYLIKTRGQQVTLSCSPISGHRSVSWYQQTPGQGLQFLFEYFSETQRNKGNFPGRFSGRQFSNSRSEMNVSTLELGDSALYLCASSFRDTLLQFFGPGTRLTVL.

This clonotype was observed a handful of times. J is TRBJ1-1 and V is TRBV12-3 or TRBV12-4; D is unclear. Deletions cut 2 bases from V and 5 bases from J, with 12 bases between. The CDR3 loop spans 14 amino acids. The CDR3 sequence is CASSLSPGATEAFF. The CDR3 DNA reads as TGTGCCAGCAGTTTAAGCCCAGGAGCGACTGAAGCTTTCTTT.

This clonotype was seen a few times. This sequence joins TRBV7-8 and TRBJ2-3; 9 nucleotides align to TRBD2. CDR1 is SGHVS and CDR2 is FQNEAQ in the germline V gene. Trimming cost V 1 base and J 2 bases; bases outside gene matches: 10. This CDR3 has 18 residues. CDR3 loop: CASSLVSAGGINTDTQYF. CDR3 coding DNA: TGTGCCAGCAGCTTAGTTTCGGCGGGGGGGATAAACACAGATACGCAGTATTTT.

V and J are TRBV27 and TRBJ1-5, with D perhaps TRBD1 (6 bases). CDR3 size: 14 residues. From germline, CDR1 is MNHEY and CDR2 SMNVEV (reference sequence). Trimming cost V 2 bases and J 9 bases, with 14 bases left between them. CDR3 sequence reads: CASSLRQAKWPQHF. CDR3 sequence (DNA): TGTGCCAGCAGTTTACGACAGGCGAAATGGCCCCAGCATTTT.

The chain carries TRBV6-1 and TRBJ1-2, with D uncertain. V lost 9 bases to trimming and J lost 6 bases, with 11 bases between them. The germline V gene encodes CDR1 MNHNS and CDR2 SASEGT. The CDR3 spans 11 residues. CDR3 amino acids: CARGARNGYTF. DNA for the CDR3: TGTGCCAGGGGCGCGAGAAATGGCTACACCTTC.

The chain uses TRBV18 and TRBJ2-5; TRBD2 matches at 15 bases. The germline V gene has CDR1 KGHSH and CDR2 LQKENI. The J segment lost 5 bases and the V segment lost 3 bases, leaving 7 bases of the junction unmatched. CDR3 length: 17 residues. The CDR3 region has the DNA TGTGCCAGCTCACCCGGTGGACTAGCGGGAGGGCCGGAGACCCAGTACTTC. Translation gives CASSPGGLAGGPETQYF. Based on the CDR3 plus reference TRBV18 and TRBJ2-5, the full variable domain is NAGVMQNPRHLVRRRGQEARLRCSPMKGHSHVYWYRQLPEEGLKFMVYLQKENIIDESGMPKERFSAEFPKEGPSILRIQQVVRGDSAAYFCASSPGGLAGGPETQYFGPGTRLLVL.

The sample holds many counts of this clonotype. The chain couples TRBV20-1 to TRBJ1-2; 12 bases map to TRBD1. Germline trimming cut 0 bases from V and 5 bases from J; bases unmatched to any gene: 7. This CDR3 region has 16 residues. Germline CDR1 DFQATT, CDR2 SNEGSKA (reference sequence). Written as DNA, the CDR3 is TGCAGTGCTAGAGATTCCCGGGACAGGGGGCTATATGGCTACACCTTC. This sequence encodes CSARDSRDRGLYGYTF.

In its sample, this clonotype was seen a few times. The rearrangement joins TRBV7-2 to TRBJ1-2, with D possibly TRBD1 on 6 matching bases. The V gene's germline CDR1 is SGHTA and CDR2 FQGNSA. CDR3 size: 12 residues. Trimming pared 6 bases from V and 7 bases from J, leaving 12 bases between. The CDR3 DNA reads as TGTGCCAGCAGTGCGAACAGGGCTGGCTACACCTTC. It specifies CASSANRAGYTF.

V gene TRBV5-6 combines with J gene TRBJ1-5, with unresolved D. CDR3 length: 14 residues. The germline V gene has CDR1 SGHDT and CDR2 YYEEEE. Trimming shortened V by 2 bases and J by 6 bases, and 12 bases separated the two germline ends. The CDR3 spells CASSLVGKGQPQHF. The DNA for the CDR3 is TGTGCCAGCAGCTTAGTCGGTAAAGGTCAGCCCCAGCATTTT.

The chain has TRBV12-3 or TRBV12-4 and TRBJ2-2, with 10 bases that match TRBD2. CDR3 size: 14 residues. The ends lost 5 bases at V and 6 bases at J; junction bases unmatched: 3. The CDR3 region is CASSGGLAPGELFF. In nucleotides, the CDR3 is TGTGCCAGCAGTGGGGGACTAGCGCCCGGGGAGCTGTTTTTT.

This clonotype was counted a few times. V and J are TRBV2 and TRBJ2-7, with 9 bases identical to TRBD1. The germline CDR1 and CDR2 sequences are SNHLY and FYNNEI. Trimming removed 6 bases from V and 7 bases from J; junction bases left unmatched: 10. The CDR3 is 14 residues long. The CDR3 here is CASRTHRGPGEQYF. The CDR3 bases are TGTGCCAGCAGGACGCACAGGGGGCCGGGGGAGCAGTACTTC.

The CDR3 sequence is CASSYSLGYSGANVLTF. CDR3 nucleotide sequence: TGTGCCAGCAGTTACTCGCTGGGCTATTCTGGGGCCAACGTCCTGACTTTC. This sequence joins TRBV6-5 and TRBJ2-6; D unclear. The CDR3 is made up of 17 amino acids. Per germline, CDR1 MNHEY and CDR2 SVGAGI. The V end was cut by 0 bases, the J end by 1 base, with 10 bases between.

This clonotype has a count of ten or more. The chain uses TRBV15 and TRBJ2-3; 14 positions agree with TRBD2. V lost 2 bases, J lost 4 bases, and 2 bases stayed unmatched. The CDR3 runs to 16 residues. Germline lookup yields CDR1 LNHNV and CDR2 YYDKDF (reference sequence). The CDR3 here is CATSRKTSGRADTQYF. The DNA for the CDR3 is TGTGCCACCAGCAGAAAGACTAGCGGGAGGGCAGATACGCAGTATTTT.

This clonotype was counted at least ten times. The rearrangement links TRBV12-3 or TRBV12-4 to TRBJ2-7; 9 bases align to TRBD1. This CDR3 contains 15 residues. With V trimmed by 6 bases and J by 1 base, 7 bases remained unmatched. The CDR3 loop is CASRLTGGSSYEQYF. The CDR3 coding sequence is TGTGCCAGCAGGTTAACAGGGGGCTCTTCCTACGAGCAGTACTTC.